Sequencing of this T cell receptor (beta chain) was carried out in a study of blood T cell repertoires in COVID-19. Overall study: Donors in the United States, Italy and Spain gave samples during acute or convalescent COVID-19. Nucleic acid was either cDNA or gDNA, and it came from T cells, B-cell-depleted T cells, or PBMCs.

As processed by the authors: It was from reference gene primer amplification that nucleated cell counts were estimated. The table came from immunoSEQ multiplex PCR; TCRdb's copy has only in-frame clones and leaves some out. V and J calls and clone size are given by that table; D and trimming were obtained from the DNA. The data show about 200,000 clones, approximately 80% seen once. The V gene end was trimmed by 7 bases and the J gene end by 4 bases; junction bases not matched to a gene: 6. CDR3 length: 14 amino acids. Germline values: CDR1 SNHLY, CDR2 FYNNEI. Material for sequencing was peripheral blood. The rearrangement uses TRBV2 and TRBJ2-1, with TRBD2 matching over 8 bases. This sequence originates from a human donor in a cohort sampled during active COVID-19. This chain's CDR3 is CASTGGALYNEQFF. The CDR3, as DNA: TGTGCCAGCACGGGGGGGGCGTTATACAATGAGCAGTTCTTC.